Listed here are 4 T cell receptor beta chains from one sample, sequenced in a study of glioma-infiltrating T cells. Using RNA template, CDR3s of TCR alpha and beta were amplified with iRepertoire arm-PCR. TCRdb reanalysed the multiplex PCR reads using MiXCR and keeps one entry per CDR3 protein. Found here are about 180,000 distinct CDR3 sequences, over 40% of them singletons; the top ten hold 5.2%. Sequenced input: glioma tissue, nonneoplastic brain tissue, or PBMCs (not recorded which). The receptors come from a human donor with low-grade glioma or glioblastoma, undergoing nonglioma brain surgery, or in good health (not recorded which).

This clonotype was found a few times. The chain joins TRBV10-3 to TRBJ2-4; D uncertain. This CDR3 region has 13 residues. V was cut by 3 bases and J by 3 bases, with 6 bases left in between. CDR1 is ENHRY and CDR2 is SYGVKD in the germline V gene. CDR3 sequence reads: CAISDGVKNIQYF. For the CDR3, the DNA is TGTGCCATCAGTGACGGTGTCAAAAACATTCAGTACTTC.

As regards this clonotype: A much larger clone differs from this one at a single base, so this may be a read error. The chain joins TRBV7-9 to TRBJ2-1; D assignment may be TRBD1 or TRBD2 (5 bases each). The germline V gene has CDR1 SEHNR and CDR2 FQNEAQ (reference sequence). The CDR3 totals 15 residues. Trimming pared 6 bases from V and 4 bases from J, leaving 16 bases between. CDR3 sequence (DNA): TGTGCCAGCAGTTCAGAGGGGAACGCATACAATGAGCAGTTCTTC. Translation gives CASSSEGNAYNEQFF.

Ten or more counts support this clonotype. The V and J genes are TRBV7-2 and TRBJ1-3, with D uncertain. Per germline, CDR1 SGHTA and CDR2 FQGNSA. With 5 bases removed from V and 0 bases from J, the gap between germline ends came to 14 bases. The CDR3 runs 16 residues. The CDR3 region is CASSVGPMYSGNTIYF. The CDR3 DNA reads as TGTGCCAGCAGCGTAGGACCCATGTACTCTGGAAACACCATATATTTT.

The chain is built from TRBV5-1 and TRBJ2-7; 9 bases align to TRBD2. Germline CDR1 and CDR2: SGHRS and YFSETQ. The CDR3 covers 15 residues. The V gene end was trimmed by 4 bases and the J gene end by 4 bases; junction bases not matched to a gene: 9. This CDR3 reads CASSRLAGEIYEQYF. As DNA, the CDR3 is TGCGCCAGCAGCAGGTTAGCGGGAGAGATTTACGAGCAGTACTTC.